The entry that follows covers one T cell receptor beta chain sequence. What this receptor recognizes is not known. Base quality data are lacking; no much larger clone is found one base away. These data come from a study of blood T cell repertoires in COVID-19 (TCRdb year 2020). As for the study more broadly: Samples from collaborators originated in the United States, Italy and Spain and spanned both the acute and convalescent phases of COVID-19. Nearly every sample came with metadata listing a de-identified subject ID, COVID-19 status, age in years and sex. The prospective study material was composed of cDNA or gDNA derived from T cells, B-cell-depleted T cells, or PBMCs. Subjects who had been exposed to COVID-19, were actively infected with it, or had recovered from it provided the deeply sampled blood TCRbeta repertoires that made up the dataset. The repertoires were made available in a free public database intended to serve as a resource for research on the immune response to SARS-CoV-2. Where HLA class I and class II types were available, the types were taken from metadata supplied by the sample provider, not from assay-based typing. Samples came from the ongoing ImmuneRACE study (first 160 participants) plus 1,254 subjects from 6 global collaborators.

TCRbeta CDR3 regions were amplified from genomic DNA using the immunoSEQ Assay, a bias-controlled multiplex PCR. Concerning the study's data processing: The number of nucleated cells in each sample was estimated by amplification of reference gene primers within the assay. To quantify the absolute abundance of each unique TCRbeta CDR3 rearrangement, sequence reads were collapsed and filtered. For each sample, productive Simpson clonality was calculated as the square root of Simpson's diversity index over productive rearrangements. The table was pulled from immuneACCESS by TCRdb, which kept in-frame rearrangements only. Such tables lose some clones; where checked, under half of the loss comes from unresolved V genes, and the rest has no known cause. That table is the source of V, J and clone size, and D and trimming were worked out from the DNA. The sample table holds some 26,000 clones, of which around three quarters were seen once. The ten largest clones capture approximately 40% of the sample.

Here is what the overall study found, with its caveats: The quantity of clinical and demographic metadata differed by source and by participant and was supplied without curation.

Based on the germline V gene (reference sequence), the CDR1 and CDR2 sequences are MNHNY and SVGAGI. From the cysteine through the phenylalanine, the CDR3 covers 17 amino acids. CDR3 DNA is the only sequence kept; it has 51 bases, read in frame from the first base. The V end gives up 5 bases and the J end 1 base, leaving 8 bases in the junction not matched to a gene. Each collaborating institution followed its own protocols to collect whole blood in K2EDTA tubes. For TCRbeta analysis, collaborators shipped samples in one of three forms: frozen whole blood, isolated PBMCs, or DNA extracted from either of those sample types.

The sample taken for sequencing was peripheral blood. The source is a man aged 65 to 85 with acute or convalescent COVID-19. The V gene is TRBV6-6 and the J gene is TRBJ2-3; 11 middle bases align to TRBD2. The nucleotide sequence reads TGTGCCAGCAGTCGCAAACTAGCGGGAGTTGGCACAGATACGCAGTATTTT. The resulting protein is CASSRKLAGVGTDTQYF.